This T cell receptor (beta chain) was sequenced in a study of radiation and T cells in renal cell carcinoma (dated by TCRdb to 2018 to 2020). The study in broad terms: The samples were drawn from a clinical trial, where primary renal cell carcinomas were treated with 15 Gy of stereotactic body radiation therapy and then removed by nephrectomy 4 weeks afterward. A total of 3.5 million to 4.5 million unique CDR3 nucleotide sequences, encoding fewer than 3,000,000 unique CDR3 amino acid sequences, were found across all 55 or so samples. A total of 50 or so samples underwent TCR beta sequencing, made up of approximately 26 tumors and some 27 peripheral blood samples. Summary of the overall study and its limitations: Blood repertoire dynamics were not followed beyond 4 weeks after treatment. In blood, the top tumor clonotypes increased between baseline and 2 weeks post-radiation and then shrank by 4 weeks, which suggests that tumor-resident clones expanded only transiently. Effects of radiation dose or scheduling on the TCR repertoire could not be addressed with the single-armed trial design. No pretreatment tumor biopsies were available, so the baseline intratumoral presence of clonotypes could not be determined.

According to the germline V gene, CDR1 reads ENHRY and CDR2 reads SYGVKD. Spanning cysteine to phenylalanine, the CDR3 consists of 14 amino acids. Only the CDR3 DNA is retained, 42 bases long and in frame from the first base. The junction shows trimming of 3 bases on V and 2 bases on J, plus 10 bases between the germline ends. Explained via the paper, the time point label denotes: baseline pretreatment blood. In light of the paper, this sample's treatment or condition label describes: 15 Gy SBRT to primary tumor, nephrectomy 4 weeks later. To follow tumor-enriched clonotypes, serial peripheral blood was collected from radiation-treated patients at baseline and at 2 weeks and 4 weeks after SBRT. Renal cell carcinoma with clear cell pathology was present in all patients. Genomic DNA for TCR sequencing was prepared using the QIAamp DNA Blood Mini Kit (Qiagen). Samples were included in the analyses only if all quality control checks were passed.

TCR beta libraries were generated from genomic DNA with the immunoSEQ kit, following the manufacturer's recommendations. To prepare libraries, a first multiplex PCR with proprietary primers was run, followed by a second PCR that added unique barcodes, and a bead cleanup was done after each round. Each sample batch included a kit-provided positive control reaction and a negative control reaction. The final libraries were assessed on an Agilent 4200 TapeStation D1000 ScreenTape, pooled by volume, and quantified by qPCR. An Illumina NextSeq500 fitted with a MidOutput 150-cycle cartridge performed the sequencing, running 156 Read1 cycles and 15 Index1 cycles with the kit's custom primers. The pooled library was loaded at approximately 1 pM with an approximately 18% PhiX control spike-in. The original pipeline was this. Vendor-processed data were analyzed in R, with a clonotype defined as all T cells sharing the same CDR3 nucleotide sequence. For clone abundance analyses, frequencies were normalized to the 10,000 most abundant clones in each sample. Public T cell clones, which averaged fewer than five per sample, were removed prior to analysis. A difference in abundance of at least 32-fold between compartments was used to define tumor-enriched and baseline blood-enriched clonotypes. A beta-binomial differential abundance model was applied to find clonotypes that expanded or contracted between blood time points. Tumor-blood repertoire similarity was measured with the Baroni-Urbani and Buser coefficient, and group comparisons used two-tailed Wilcoxon tests in R. Drawn from immuneACCESS, this table holds only the in-frame rearrangements with V and J called that TCRdb kept. Clones are partly lost; checked studies trace under half to an unresolved V gene and leave the rest unexplained. The V and J calls and the clone size are those of that table, but D and trimming were determined from the DNA. A total of some 140,000 clones appear in this sample, nearly 90% of them only once. 12% of the sample comes from the top ten.

Points on this clone: Its antigen is unknown. No much larger clone exists at a distance of one base, and base qualities are not known. Other DNA sequences from this sample encode an identical CDR3 as well.

The source of this sequence is a woman aged 45-65 years with renal cell carcinoma. Sequencing used blood, obtained from a patient whose treatment included radiotherapy and nephrectomy. The sequence is built from TRBV10-3 and TRBJ1-1; a weak D assignment points to TRBD1 (5 bases agree). The DNA sequence follows: TGTGCCATCAGTGAAGGGCAGGGTAACACTGAAGCTTTCTTT. This codes for CAISEGQGNTEAFF.